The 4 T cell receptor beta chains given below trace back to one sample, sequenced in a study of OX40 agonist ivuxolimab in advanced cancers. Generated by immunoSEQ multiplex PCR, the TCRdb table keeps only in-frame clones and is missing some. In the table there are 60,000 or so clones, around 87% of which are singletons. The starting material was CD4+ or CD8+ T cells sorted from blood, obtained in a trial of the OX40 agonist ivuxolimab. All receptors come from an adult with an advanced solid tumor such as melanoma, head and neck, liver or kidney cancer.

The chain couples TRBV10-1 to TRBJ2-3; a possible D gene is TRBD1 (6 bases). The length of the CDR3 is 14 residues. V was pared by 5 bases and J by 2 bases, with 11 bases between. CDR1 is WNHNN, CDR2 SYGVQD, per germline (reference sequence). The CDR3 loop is CASSQGRATDTQYF. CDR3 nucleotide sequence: TGCGCCAGCAGTCAGGGGAGAGCCACAGATACGCAGTATTTT.

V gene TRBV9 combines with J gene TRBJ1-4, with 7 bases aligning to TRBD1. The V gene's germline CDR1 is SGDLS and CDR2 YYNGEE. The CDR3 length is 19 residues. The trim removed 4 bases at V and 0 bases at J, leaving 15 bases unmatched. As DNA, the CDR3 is TGTGCCAGCAGCAACCGGGACAGAGCGGCGGGTGCAACTAATGAAAAACTGTTTTTT. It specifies CASSNRDRAAGATNEKLFF.

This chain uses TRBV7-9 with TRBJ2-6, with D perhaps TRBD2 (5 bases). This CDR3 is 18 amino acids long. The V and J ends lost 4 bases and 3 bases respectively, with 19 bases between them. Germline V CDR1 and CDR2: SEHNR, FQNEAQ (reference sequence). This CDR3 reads CASSYPGLGVGGANVLTF. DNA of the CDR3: TGTGCCAGCAGCTACCCGGGCTTGGGAGTTGGTGGGGCCAACGTCCTGACTTTC.

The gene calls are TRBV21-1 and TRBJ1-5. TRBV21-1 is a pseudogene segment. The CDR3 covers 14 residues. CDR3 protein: CASSKVETNQPQHF. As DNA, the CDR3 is TGTGCCAGCAGCAAAGTCGAAACTAATCAGCCCCAGCATTTT.